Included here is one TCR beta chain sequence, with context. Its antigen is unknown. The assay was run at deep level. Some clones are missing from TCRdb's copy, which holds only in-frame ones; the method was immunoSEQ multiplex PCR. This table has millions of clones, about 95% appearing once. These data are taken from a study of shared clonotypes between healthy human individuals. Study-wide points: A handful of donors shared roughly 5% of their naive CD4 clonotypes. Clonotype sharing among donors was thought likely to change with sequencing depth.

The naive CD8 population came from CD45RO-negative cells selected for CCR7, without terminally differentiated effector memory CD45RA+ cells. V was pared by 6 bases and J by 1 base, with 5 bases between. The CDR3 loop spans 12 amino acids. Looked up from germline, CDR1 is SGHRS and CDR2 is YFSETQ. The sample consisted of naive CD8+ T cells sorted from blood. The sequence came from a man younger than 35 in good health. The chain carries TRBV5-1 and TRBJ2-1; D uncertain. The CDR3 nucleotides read TGCGCCAGCACCCCGTCCTACAATGAGCAGTTCTTC. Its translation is CASTPSYNEQFF.